This T cell receptor beta chain was captured in a study of early T cells in non-severe SARS-CoV-2 infection. Turning to the study itself: Sequencing input comprised bulk RNA from unsorted whole blood; chain pairing was not available.

Molecules of cDNA were individually given unique molecular identifiers that were attached to them. TCRdb ran MiXCR on the 5' RACE reads and lists one entry per CDR3 protein. The sample consists of more than 75,000 distinct CDR3 sequences, roughly an eighth of them appearing once. Trimming took off 3 bases at V and 3 bases at J, with 15 bases between the two ends. There are 14 residues in the CDR3. Germline CDR1 reads DFQATT; CDR2 reads SNEGSKA (reference sequence). This clonotype was detected many times. What it binds is not known. Regarding the study as a whole: Matches to VDJdb favored anti-spike CD8 responses and missed private and CD4 specificities.

Sequencing was performed on whole blood. The TCR comes from an adult who was a healthcare worker with PCR-confirmed SARS-CoV-2 infection or an uninfected control (not recorded which). This chain joins TRBV20-1 and TRBJ2-7; a weak D match, TRBD2 (6 bases). The chain's CDR3 is CSASSPEGGYEQYF. DNA for the CDR3: TGCAGTGCTAGTAGCCCGGAGGGAGGCTACGAGCAGTACTTC.